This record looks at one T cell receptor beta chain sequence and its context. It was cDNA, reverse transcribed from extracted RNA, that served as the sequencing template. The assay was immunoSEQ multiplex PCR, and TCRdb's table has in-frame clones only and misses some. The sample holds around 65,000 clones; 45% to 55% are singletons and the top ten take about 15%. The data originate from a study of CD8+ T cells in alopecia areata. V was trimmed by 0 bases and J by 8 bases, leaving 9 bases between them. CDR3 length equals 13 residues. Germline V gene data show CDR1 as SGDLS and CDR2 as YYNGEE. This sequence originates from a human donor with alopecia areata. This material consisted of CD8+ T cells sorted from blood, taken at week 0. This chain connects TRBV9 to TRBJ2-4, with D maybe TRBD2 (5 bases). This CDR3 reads CASSVASIDIQYF. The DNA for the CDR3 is TGTGCCAGCAGCGTAGCTAGCATAGACATTCAGTACTTC.